This T cell receptor beta chain was captured by sequencing in a study of blood T cell repertoires in COVID-19. Using immunoSEQ multiplex PCR, the repertoire was profiled, and TCRdb retains in-frame clones only, with some absent. The data hold fewer than 450,000 clones, with more than 70% observed a single time. V shed 4 bases and J shed 7 bases, with 14 bases lying between them. This CDR3 is built from 15 residues. Germline CDR1 is SNHLY and CDR2 is FYNNEI. The sequenced sample was peripheral blood. The origin of this receptor is a woman aged 70-85 years with COVID-19, enrolled during active disease. V and J are TRBV2 and TRBJ1-6; D is ambiguous. In nucleotides, the CDR3 is TGTGCCAGCAGTGTGTCGGGTCTCCGCAATTCACCCCTCCACTTT. Its protein is CASSVSGLRNSPLHF.